The clone carrying this T cell receptor beta chain occurred many times. The CDR3 sequence is 13 residues long. V lost 1 base, J lost 3 bases, and 4 bases lay in between. CDR1 and CDR2 from the germline V gene are SGHVS and FNYEAQ. This record comes from a study of T-cell reconstitution after alpha-beta-depleted transplantation in children. A TCRbeta library incorporating unique molecular identifiers was prepared. TCRdb reprocessed the PCR reads with MiXCR, giving one entry per CDR3 protein. The sample holds approximately 240,000 distinct CDR3 sequences; approximately 9.7% are singletons and the top ten take about 4.8%.

This clonotype was obtained from a human donor who donated a stem cell graft to a child with SCID. The sample in question was PBMCs from the stem cell graft donor, obtained from the stem cell graft. The chain combines TRBV7-6 with TRBJ2-1; D is undetermined. CDR3: CASSLGRYNEQFF. The CDR3 nucleotides are TGTGCCAGCAGCTTAGGCCGCTACAATGAGCAGTTCTTC.